This is a list of T cell receptor beta chains from one sample in a study of T cell clonotyping in hematopoietic cell transplantation. Sequencing was performed with immunoSEQ multiplex PCR; in TCRdb, only in-frame clones are kept and a portion is missing. The sample holds tens of thousands of clones, more than 70% seen once. Here the sequenced sample was peripheral blood mononuclear cells, taken before stem cell transplant. The receptors originated from a man aged 50 to 59 with myelodysplastic syndrome. Some clones in this sample may be carry-over from other donors' samples. Each CDR3 is given with its conserved first and last residue. D genes are given only for firm matches. Only part of the rows carry a size: once, few, many, or a class if the clone is expanded.

cdr3_aa | clone_size | j_call | d_call | v_call
CASSLWGPNGEAFF | few | TRBJ1-1 | . | TRBV27
CAIGLAGGTSTDTQYF | . | TRBJ2-3 | TRBD2 | TRBV10-3
CAWGAGETQYF | . | TRBJ2-5 | . | TRBV30
CASSPRGAGEQYF | . | TRBJ2-7 | . | TRBV7-2
CASSQSGGVGQYF | once | TRBJ2-5 | TRBD2 | TRBV2
CASSGGTYSNQPQHF | once | TRBJ1-5 | . | TRBV9
CSVRSVEAFF | . | TRBJ1-1 | . | TRBV29-1
CAWSVGDTQYF | . | TRBJ2-3 | . | TRBV30
CSVGFGRKETQYF | few | TRBJ2-5 | . | TRBV29-1
CASSQGLGADTQYF | . | TRBJ2-3 | . | TRBV4-2
CASSLEGRTQYF | . | TRBJ2-3 | . | TRBV7-2
CASTTSIGVGGEAFF | . | TRBJ1-1 | . | TRBV6-5
CASSEYSAGERGYTF | . | TRBJ1-2 | . | TRBV25-1
CASSQFLGNTIYF | . | TRBJ1-3 | . | TRBV4-2